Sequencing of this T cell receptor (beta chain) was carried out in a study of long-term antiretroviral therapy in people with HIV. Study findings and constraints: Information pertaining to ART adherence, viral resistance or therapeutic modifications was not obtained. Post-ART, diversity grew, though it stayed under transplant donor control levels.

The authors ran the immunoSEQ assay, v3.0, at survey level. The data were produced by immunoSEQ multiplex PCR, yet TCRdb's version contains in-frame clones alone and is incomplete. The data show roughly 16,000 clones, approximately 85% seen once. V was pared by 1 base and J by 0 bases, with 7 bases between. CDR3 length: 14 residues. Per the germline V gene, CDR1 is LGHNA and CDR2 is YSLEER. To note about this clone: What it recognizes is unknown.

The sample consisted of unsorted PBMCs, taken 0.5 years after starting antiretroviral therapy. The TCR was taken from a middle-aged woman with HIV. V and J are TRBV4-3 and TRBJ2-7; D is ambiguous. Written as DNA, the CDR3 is TGCGCCAGCAGCCAAGTCGTGAGCTCCTACGAGCAGTACTTC. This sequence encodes CASSQVVSSYEQYF.